This note documents a single TCR beta chain sequence. As handled by the study authors: Amplification from reference gene primers served as the basis for estimated nucleated cell counts. TCRdb's copy holds only in-frame clones and misses some; the assay was immunoSEQ multiplex PCR. For V, J and clone size, that table is used; D and trimming come from the DNA. The data show fewer than 90,000 clones, 75% seen once. These data are taken from a study of blood T cell repertoires in COVID-19. Across the whole study: From T cells, B-cell-depleted T cells, or PBMCs came the material, which was cDNA or gDNA.

Specimen: peripheral blood. This clonotype was sampled from a woman aged 50 to 60 with acute or convalescent COVID-19.

CDR3 region: CASSSRRGGDTGELFF. The CDR3 DNA sequence: TGTGCCAGCAGTTCCCGTCGGGGGGGGGACACCGGGGAGCTGTTTTTT. The J gene is TRBJ2-2, the V gene TRBV28; 8 bases line up with TRBD2. The germline CDR1 and CDR2 sequences are MDHEN and SYDVKM. This CDR3 spans 16 amino acids. With V trimmed by 4 bases and J by 3 bases, 7 bases remained unmatched.